This note documents a single T cell receptor (beta chain) sequence. Its antigen is not identified. The data belong to a study of lymphopenia after photon versus proton radiotherapy. Points from the study as a whole: Photon-treated patients lost naive T cells and TCR diversity; proton-treated stayed stable. Oligoclonal CD8+ Temra expansion after nadir drove photon patients' diversity drop.

V lost 0 bases to trimming and J lost 4 bases; unmatched junction nucleotides: 7. Germline V lookup: CDR1 MNHEY, CDR2 SMNVEV (reference sequence). The CDR3 runs to 17 residues. TCRdb's table, derived via immunoSEQ multiplex PCR, lists solely in-frame clones and lacks some. The data show around 22,000 clones, approximately 80% seen once. Sequenced material: peripheral blood, taken from a patient treated with photon-based radiotherapy. This chain links TRBV27 with TRBJ2-2; 8 bases align to TRBD2. This receptor was identified in a man aged 35 to 55 with gastric cancer. The CDR3 DNA reads TGTGCCAGCAGTTTATCCTATAGCGGGGTGCGCACCGGGGAGCTGTTTTTT. This translates into CASSLSYSGVRTGELFF.